This T cell receptor beta chain was observed in a study of blood T cell repertoires in COVID-19. On the study more broadly: Collection of acute and convalescent COVID-19 samples took place in the United States, Italy and Spain. T cells, B-cell-depleted T cells, or PBMCs supplied cDNA or gDNA.

The authors' processing: Amplification with reference gene primers provided the estimates of nucleated cell counts. Data came from immunoSEQ multiplex PCR; TCRdb stores just in-frame clones and leaves some out. V and J calls and clone size are as listed in that table; D and trimming were resolved from the DNA. Here the sample spans roughly 340,000 clones, roughly 90% being singletons. The Seattle patients joined while their infection was active and were tracked longitudinally afterward. Germline V gives CDR1 SGHDT, CDR2 YYEEEE. After removal of 5 bases from V and 0 bases from J, the junction contained 13 bases not matched to a gene. This CDR3 contains 18 residues.

The chain carries TRBV5-6 and TRBJ2-3; 9 nucleotides match TRBD1. The receptor was isolated from an older woman with COVID-19, enrolled during active disease. What was sequenced was peripheral blood. CDR3 sequence reads: CASSSYPGDRASTDTQYF. The CDR3 DNA follows: TGTGCCAGCAGTTCCTACCCAGGGGACAGGGCGAGCACAGATACGCAGTATTTT.